This is a list of T cell receptor beta chains from one sample in a study of spatial heterogeneity in lung cancer. TCRdb called the 5' RACE reads again in MiXCR, with one record for every CDR3 protein. Seen here are roughly 48,000 distinct CDR3 sequences, about 5.8% observed once, and the top ten hold more than 9.5%. This material consisted of PBMCs, taken at surgery. These receptors originate from a male donor with early-stage non-small cell lung cancer. The CDR3 runs from the conserved cysteine through the conserved F or W. Fields, in order: clone size, J gene, V gene, D gene, CDR3 protein, CDR3 DNA. A D gene is named only where the DNA matches it firmly. Clone size appears in some rows only: once, few, many, or a class for an expanded clone.

many	TRBJ2-1	TRBV20-1	.	CSASAVVGAVNEQFF	TGCAGTGCTAGTGCCGTAGTAGGAGCGGTAAATGAGCAGTTCTTC
many	TRBJ2-4	TRBV7-2	.	CASSLVGVGAKNIQYF	TGTGCCAGCAGCTTAGTCGGGGTCGGGGCCAAAAACATTCAGTACTTC
many	TRBJ2-1	TRBV6-6	.	CASSYSRVYNEQFF	TGTGCCAGCAGTTACTCGCGAGTCTACAATGAGCAGTTCTTC
many	TRBJ1-5	TRBV19	TRBD1	CASRPGQGANQPQHF	TGTGCCAGTAGGCCGGGACAGGGGGCAAACCAGCCCCAGCATTTT
many	TRBJ2-2	TRBV19	.	CASRAGQGVGELFF	TGTGCCAGTAGGGCTGGCCAAGGAGTCGGGGAGCTGTTTTTT
many	TRBJ1-6	TRBV6-5	.	CASSYSQGPYNSPLHF	TGTGCCAGCAGTTACTCACAGGGACCATATAATTCACCCCTCCACTTT
many	TRBJ1-5	TRBV7-8	.	CASSPTDISASQHF	TGTGCCAGCAGCCCGACGGATATATCAGCGTCCCAGCATTTT
many	TRBJ1-4	TRBV29-1	TRBD1	CSVLRTGTNEKLFF	TGCAGCGTTCTGCGGACAGGGACTAATGAAAAACTGTTTTTT
many	TRBJ2-1	TRBV30	.	CAWSHGTYNEQFF	TGTGCCTGGTCCCATGGGACCTACAATGAGCAGTTCTTC
few	TRBJ2-7	TRBV5-5	.	CASSNALGGYYEQYF	TGTGCCAGCAGCAACGCCCTTGGAGGGTACTACGAGCAGTACTTC
many	TRBJ1-1	TRBV20-1	TRBD1	CSAPPTGVEGEAFF	TGCAGTGCTCCACCAACAGGGGTTGAGGGTGAAGCTTTCTTT
.	TRBJ2-7	TRBV5-1	TRBD2	CASSPWEASGKYEQYF	TGCGCCAGCAGCCCCTGGGAGGCTAGCGGGAAGTACGAGCAGTACTTC
many	TRBJ2-1	TRBV29-1	.	CSVLPPGRQNEQFF	TGCAGCGTTCTACCACCGGGCCGGCAAAATGAGCAGTTCTTC
many	TRBJ2-7	TRBV20-1	TRBD2	CSVPNPAGGPTGYEQYF	TGCAGTGTTCCAAACCCGGCGGGAGGGCCGACGGGGTACGAGCAGTACTTC
many	TRBJ2-7	TRBV28	.	CASSSPERTATPYEQYF	TGTGCCAGCAGTTCACCGGAGCGGACAGCTACGCCCTACGAGCAGTACTTC
few	TRBJ2-1	TRBV5-4	TRBD2	CASSFGQRERNEQFF	TGTGCCAGCAGCTTTGGGCAGCGGGAGCGAAATGAGCAGTTCTTC
many	TRBJ2-3	TRBV2	.	CASKRQGTDTQYF	TGTGCCAGCAAAAGACAAGGCACAGATACGCAGTATTTT
many	TRBJ2-5	TRBV5-1	TRBD2	CASSQTSSRGGVKTQYF	TGCGCCAGCAGCCAGACTAGCTCCCGAGGAGGGGTAAAGACCCAGTACTTC
many	TRBJ2-7	TRBV19	.	CASSTGYEQYF	TGTGCCAGTTCGACAGGCTACGAGCAGTACTTC
many	TRBJ2-1	TRBV3-1	TRBD2	CASSPSGREQFF	TGTGCCAGCAGCCCTAGCGGTCGGGAGCAGTTCTTC
many	TRBJ2-7	TRBV5-5	.	CASSAGLYPYEQYF	TGTGCCAGCAGCGCGGGACTCTACCCCTACGAGCAGTACTTC
many	TRBJ1-4	TRBV27	.	CASSSGATREKLFF	TGTGCCAGCAGTTCCGGGGCCACCCGCGAAAAACTGTTTTTT
few	TRBJ2-3	TRBV28	TRBD2	CASTEGTSGRRGTDTQYF	TGTGCCAGCACGGAGGGGACTAGCGGGAGGAGGGGCACAGATACGCAGTATTTT
many	TRBJ2-7	TRBV5-6	TRBD1	CASSRGQGFGEQYF	TGTGCCAGCAGCAGGGGACAGGGATTTGGCGAGCAGTACTTC
.	TRBJ2-5	TRBV19	.	CASSIDGETQYF	TGTGCCAGTAGTATAGACGGGGAGACCCAGTACTTC
few	TRBJ1-2	TRBV5-4	.	CASREGGTYGYTF	TGTGCCAGCAGGGAGGGGGGCACCTATGGCTACACCTTC
many	TRBJ2-3	TRBV4-3	.	CASSRDRDTQYF	TGCGCCAGCAGCCGCGACAGGGATACGCAGTATTTT